This T cell receptor beta chain originates from a study of blood T cell repertoires in COVID-19. Looking at the study overall: The United States, Italy and Spain provided the acute and convalescent COVID-19 samples. PBMCs, B-cell-depleted T cells, or T cells were the source of the cDNA or gDNA that made up the material.

In the source study's methods: For nucleated cells, counts were estimated from reference gene primer amplification. Some clones are missing from TCRdb's copy, which holds only in-frame ones; the method was immunoSEQ multiplex PCR. Clone size and V and J calls were adopted from that table, with D and trimming inferred from the DNA. Found here are under 50,000 clones, 88% of them singletons; the top ten hold 34%. The CDR3 sequence is 14 residues long. Germline V gives CDR1 GTSNPN, CDR2 SVGIG (reference sequence). Trimming took 3 bases from V and 9 from J, leaving 17 bases between them. The sample taken for sequencing was peripheral blood. This sequence was found in a man between 65 and 85 years old with active COVID-19. The chain is built from TRBV30 and TRBJ1-4; tentative D call: TRBD1 (6 bases). In DNA, the CDR3 is TGTGCCTGGAGCCCCCCAGGGGCAAAGAAAAAACTGTTTTTT. It is translated as CAWSPPGAKKKLFF.